The next 13 T cell receptor beta chains were all read from a single sample in a study of CD8 T cells in Susac syndrome. Reverse transcription of roughly 0.45 to 1 ug RNA was carried out with random hexamers. TCRdb recomputed calls from the immunoSEQ multiplex PCR reads with MiXCR, one row per CDR3 protein. The sample has under 150,000 distinct CDR3 sequences; around 95% are singletons. Sequences were obtained from CD4+ T cells from PBMCs. The receptors originated from a human donor with Susac syndrome.

The V gene is TRBV20-1, the J gene TRBJ2-7, with D unresolved. The V end lost 6 bases, the J end lost 2 bases, and 17 bases lay between the germline ends. CDR1 and CDR2 (germline): DFQATT, SNEGSKA (reference sequence). CDR3 length: 14 amino acids. The CDR3 coding sequence is TGCAGTGCAAACGCAGACGGGCTCACCTACGAGCAGTACTTC. Translated: CSANADGLTYEQYF.

This clonotype was seen more than once but under ten times. This chain links TRBV5-4 with TRBJ2-7; 9 nucleotides align to TRBD2. V lost 1 base to trimming and J lost 6 bases; unmatched junction nucleotides: 8. Germline assignment: CDR1 SGHNT and CDR2 YYREEE (reference sequence). There are 15 residues in the CDR3. CDR3 DNA sequence: TGTGCCAGCAGCTTGTATGCGGGGGGGCCGGGCGAGCAGTACTTC. This gives the protein CASSLYAGGPGEQYF.

The rearrangement uses TRBV30 and TRBJ2-6; D unclear. V shed 0 bases and J shed 2 bases, with 8 bases lying between them. Germline V gives CDR1 GTSNPN, CDR2 SVGIG (reference sequence). This CDR3 is 15 amino acids long. For the CDR3, the DNA is TGTGCCTGGAGTGTATTGGGGACTGGGGCCAACGTCCTGACTTTC. As protein: CAWSVLGTGANVLTF.

The rearrangement links TRBV11-3 to TRBJ2-1; 15 bases agree with TRBD2. Germline V lookup: CDR1 SGHNT, CDR2 YENEEA. CDR3 length equals 17 residues. The V gene end was trimmed by 4 bases and the J gene end by 6 bases; junction bases not matched to a gene: 7. CDR3 nucleotide sequence: TGTGCCAGCAGCTCTCGGACTAGCGGGAGGGCCGGCAATGAGCAGTTCTTC. Translating gives CASSSRTSGRAGNEQFF.

The V gene is TRBV20-1, the J gene TRBJ2-5; 13 bases are a match to TRBD2. Germline loops: CDR1 DFQATT, CDR2 SNEGSKA (reference sequence). V was pared by 5 bases and J by 3 bases, with 9 bases of the junction left unmatched. This CDR3 has 16 residues. Here the CDR3 DNA reads TGCAGTGCTCGGGGACTAGCGGGATCAGAAAAAGAGACCCAGTACTTC. Protein product: CSARGLAGSEKETQYF.

This chain connects TRBV6-6 to TRBJ1-5, with TRBD1 matching 10 bases. Germline CDR1 and CDR2: MNHNY and SVGAGI (reference sequence). CDR3 size: 16 residues. Losses at the gene ends were 8 bases for V and 9 bases for J; bases not matched to a gene: 16. CDR3: CASWDSSTGGEGPQHF. The CDR3 DNA reads as TGTGCCAGCTGGGATTCATCGACAGGGGGCGAGGGGCCCCAGCATTTT.

The chain is built from TRBV5-1 and TRBJ2-6; D is tentatively TRBD1 or TRBD2 (5 bases each). V was cut by 4 bases and J by 2 bases, with 19 bases left in between. CDR1 is SGHRS, CDR2 YFSETQ, per germline. CDR3 size: 18 residues. Here the CDR3 reads CASSPWDGALTGANVLTF. As DNA, the CDR3 is TGCGCCAGCAGCCCCTGGGACGGGGCCCTTACTGGGGCCAACGTCCTGACTTTC.

The J gene is TRBJ2-4, the V gene TRBV9; perhaps TRBD1 as D (6 bases). Germline V gene data show CDR1 as SGDLS and CDR2 as YYNGEE. V lost 0 bases and J 5 bases, leaving 9 bases between the germline ends. The length of the CDR3 is 14 residues. CDR3 DNA: TGTGCCAGCAGCGTAGGGACAGTGGAAAACATTCAGTACTTC. Residues: CASSVGTVENIQYF.

The rearrangement joins TRBV30 to TRBJ1-1, with no clear D. The CDR3 totals 14 residues. Trimming removed 1 base from V and 1 base from J, with 10 bases in between. Germline CDR1 and CDR2: GTSNPN and SVGIG (reference sequence). CDR3 in amino acids: CAWSALSPNTEAFF. The CDR3, as DNA: TGTGCCTGGAGTGCTTTGTCCCCGAACACTGAAGCTTTCTTT.

V is TRBV20-1 and J is TRBJ1-5; D gene uncertain. The germline V and J ends were trimmed by 2 bases and 5 bases, with 10 bases remaining between them. The CDR3 runs to 13 residues. Germline CDR1 and CDR2: DFQATT and SNEGSKA (reference sequence). CDR3 region: CSARSQQYQPQHF. CDR3 sequence (DNA): TGCAGTGCTAGAAGCCAGCAGTATCAGCCCCAGCATTTT.

The chain employs TRBV20-1 and TRBJ2-7, with 7 bases fitting TRBD1. The CDR3 loop spans 13 amino acids. Germline lookup yields CDR1 DFQATT and CDR2 SNEGSKA (reference sequence). The J segment lost 5 bases and the V segment lost 3 bases, leaving 7 bases of the junction unmatched. The CDR3 DNA reads as TGCAGTGCTAGCTGGACAGGCCAGGACGAGCAGTACTTC. This codes for CSASWTGQDEQYF.

The table lists this clonotype with a count of one. The rearrangement joins TRBV14 to TRBJ2-5, with 14 bases identical to TRBD2. The V gene end was trimmed by 3 bases and the J gene end by 3 bases; junction bases not matched to a gene: 6. The CDR3 is made up of 17 amino acids. CDR1 and CDR2 (germline): SGHDN, FVKESK. CDR3 coding DNA: TGTGCCAGCAGCCAGTATAGGGGACTAGCGGGGGAAGAGACCCAGTACTTC. It specifies CASSQYRGLAGEETQYF. Full variable domain (missing parts from reference TRBV14 and TRBJ2-5): EAGVTQFPSHSVIEKGQTVTLRCDPISGHDNLYWYRRVMGKEIKFLLHFVKESKQDESGMPNNRFLAERTGGTYSTLKVQPAELEDSGVYFCASSQYRGLAGEETQYFGPGTRLLVL.

The rearrangement joins TRBV13 to TRBJ2-2, with D unresolved. This CDR3 has 15 amino acids. From germline, CDR1 is PRHDT and CDR2 FYEKMQ (reference sequence). V was trimmed by 8 bases and J by 3 bases, leaving 16 bases between them. The CDR3 DNA is TGTGCCAGCGAGGACGTAAAAAGGGACACCGGGGAGCTGTTTTTT. Its translation: CASEDVKRDTGELFF.